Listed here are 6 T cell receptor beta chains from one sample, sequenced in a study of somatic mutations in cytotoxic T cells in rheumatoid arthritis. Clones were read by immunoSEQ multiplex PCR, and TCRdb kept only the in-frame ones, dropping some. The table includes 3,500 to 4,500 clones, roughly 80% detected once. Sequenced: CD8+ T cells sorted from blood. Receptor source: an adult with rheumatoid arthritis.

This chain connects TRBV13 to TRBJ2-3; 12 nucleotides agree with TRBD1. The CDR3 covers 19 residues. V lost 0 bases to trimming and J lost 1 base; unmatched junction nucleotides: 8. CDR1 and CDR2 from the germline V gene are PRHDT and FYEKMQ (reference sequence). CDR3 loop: CASSLGGQGAFYGTDTQYF. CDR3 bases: TGTGCCAGCAGCTTAGGGGGACAGGGGGCGTTTTATGGCACAGATACGCAGTATTTT.

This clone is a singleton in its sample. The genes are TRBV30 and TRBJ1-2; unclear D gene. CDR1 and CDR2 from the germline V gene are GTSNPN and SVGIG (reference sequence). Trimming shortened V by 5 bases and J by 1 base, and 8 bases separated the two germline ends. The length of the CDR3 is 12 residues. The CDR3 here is CAWRKDNYGYTF. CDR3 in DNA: TGTGCCTGGCGTAAAGATAACTATGGCTACACCTTC.

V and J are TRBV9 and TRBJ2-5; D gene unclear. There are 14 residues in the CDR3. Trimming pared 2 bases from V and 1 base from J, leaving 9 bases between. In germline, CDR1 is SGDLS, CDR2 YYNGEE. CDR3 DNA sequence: TGTGCCAGCAGCGTTGGAGCCCTCCAAGAGACCCAGTACTTC. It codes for CASSVGALQETQYF.

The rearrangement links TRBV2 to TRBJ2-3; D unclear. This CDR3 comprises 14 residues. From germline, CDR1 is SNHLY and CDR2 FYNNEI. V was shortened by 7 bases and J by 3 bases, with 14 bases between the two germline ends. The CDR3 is CASKASVDTDTQYF. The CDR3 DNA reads TGTGCCAGCAAGGCGTCTGTTGATACAGATACGCAGTATTTT.

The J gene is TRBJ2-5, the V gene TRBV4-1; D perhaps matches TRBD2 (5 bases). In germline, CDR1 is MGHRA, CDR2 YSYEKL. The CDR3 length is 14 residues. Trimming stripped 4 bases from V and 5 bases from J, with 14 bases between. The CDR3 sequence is CASSRGLLRETQYF. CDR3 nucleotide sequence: TGCGCCAGCAGCCGAGGGTTACTTCGTGAGACCCAGTACTTC.

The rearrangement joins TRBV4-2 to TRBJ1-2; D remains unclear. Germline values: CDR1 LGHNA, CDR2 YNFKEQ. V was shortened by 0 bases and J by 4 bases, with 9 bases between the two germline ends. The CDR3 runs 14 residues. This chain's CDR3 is CASSQDLGGYGYTF. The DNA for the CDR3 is TGTGCCAGCAGCCAAGATCTGGGAGGCTATGGCTACACCTTC.